Described below is a single TCR beta chain sequence and its context. The source of the sample is a study of T-cell reconstitution after alpha-beta-depleted transplantation in children. Unique molecular identifiers featured in how the TCRbeta library was prepared. TCRdb called the PCR reads again in MiXCR, with one record for every CDR3 protein. Of around 370,000 distinct CDR3 sequences in the sample, about a tenth were seen once. Germline V gives CDR1 LNHDA, CDR2 SQIVND (reference sequence). V lost 6 bases, J lost 9 bases, and 12 bases lay in between. The CDR3 has 12 residues. The source is a human donor who donated a stem cell graft to a child with acute lymphoblastic leukemia. Sequenced material: PBMCs from the stem cell graft donor, taken from the stem cell graft. This chain uses TRBV19 with TRBJ1-5; D gene ambiguous. CDR3 nucleotides: TGTGCCAGTAGATCCGAGTCTCGGCCCCAGCATTTT. It yields the protein CASRSESRPQHF.